One sample yielded the 27 T cell receptor beta chains listed below, sequenced in a study of shared clonotypes between healthy human individuals (dated by TCRdb to the early 2020s). Receptor amplification or capture employed the immunoSEQ multiplex PCR assay. Sourced from immuneACCESS, this table was stored by TCRdb with only in-frame sequences that have V and J called. A share of the clones is absent; for the studies checked, an unresolved V gene accounts for under half, and the remainder has no known explanation. In all, the sample holds about 1.5 million clones, and roughly 95% of those were seen once. Approximately 1.1% of the sample lies in the top ten. Sequencing was performed on naive CD4+ T cells sorted from blood. The sample's cell subset or site label, in plain terms: CD45RA+ positively selected. These receptor sequences come from a young man in good health.

The chain carries TRBV30 and TRBJ2-1, with 10 bases lining up with TRBD2. V dropped 2 bases and J dropped 5; count of bases not matched to a gene: 3. The germline gives CDR1 GTSNPN, CDR2 SVGIG (reference sequence). This CDR3 is built from 14 residues. The CDR3 loop reads CAWSKLAGHNEQFF. The DNA for the CDR3 is TGTGCCTGGAGTAAACTAGCGGGGCACAATGAGCAGTTCTTC.

V usage is TRBV6-5 and J usage is TRBJ2-4; D uncertain. Germline V gene sequence: CDR1 MNHEY, CDR2 SVGAGI. Trimming took off 2 bases at V and 9 bases at J, with 5 bases between the two ends. This CDR3 contains 11 residues. CDR3 nucleotide sequence: TGTGCCAGCAGTTACGGACCCATTCAGTACTTC. Its translation: CASSYGPIQYF.

The V gene is TRBV14, the J gene TRBJ1-1; 7 nucleotides line up with TRBD1. The CDR3 consists of 15 residues. V lost 5 bases and J lost 0; bases outside the gene matches: 6. The germline CDR1 and CDR2 sequences are SGHDN and FVKESK. The CDR3 nucleotides read TGTGCCAGCAGCGTACGGACAGGTATGAACACTGAAGCTTTCTTT. It is translated as CASSVRTGMNTEAFF.

This chain uses TRBV5-1 with TRBJ2-3; D unclear. Germline V lookup: CDR1 SGHRS, CDR2 YFSETQ. This CDR3 spans 15 amino acids. Trimming removed 6 bases from V and 2 bases from J, with 16 bases in between. The CDR3 DNA is TGCGCCAGCACCTCCATAGGGCACCTCACAGATACGCAGTATTTT. Amino acid sequence: CASTSIGHLTDTQYF.

V is TRBV6-5 and J is TRBJ2-7; 8 bases agree with TRBD1. There are 15 residues in the CDR3. Losses at the gene ends were 5 bases for V and 5 bases for J; bases not matched to a gene: 11. In germline, CDR1 is MNHEY, CDR2 SVGAGI. As DNA, the CDR3 is TGTGCCAGCAGTCTCCTTGGACAGGGTGAGGACGAGCAGTACTTC. This sequence encodes CASSLLGQGEDEQYF.

The chain recombines TRBV9 with TRBJ2-2, with a possible D match to TRBD2 (6 bases). Per the germline V gene, CDR1 is SGDLS and CDR2 is YYNGEE. The V end was cut by 2 bases, the J end by 6 bases, with 14 bases between. The CDR3 spans 15 residues. The CDR3 DNA is TGTGCCAGCAGCGTTACAACGGGAGTTCCCGGGGAGCTGTTTTTT. Its translation: CASSVTTGVPGELFF.

The chain couples TRBV4-1 to TRBJ2-7, with TRBD1 matching over 8 bases. J lost 1 base, V lost 1 base, and 6 bases had no gene match. Germline loops: CDR1 MGHRA, CDR2 YSYEKL. The CDR3 has 16 residues. The CDR3 coding sequence is TGCGCCAGCAGCCAAGCGGGGGACAGGACATCCTACGAGCAGTACTTC. Its protein is CASSQAGDRTSYEQYF.

This clone was seen only once. CDR3 sequence (DNA): TGTGCCAGCAGCGCGAAACCGAACGTACTAGGGATGGGCAAAAACATTCAGTACTTC. Its protein is CASSAKPNVLGMGKNIQYF. The rearrangement joins TRBV9 to TRBJ2-4, with D possibly being TRBD2 (5 bases). There are 19 residues in the CDR3. Deletions cut 3 bases from V and 3 bases from J, with 25 bases between. Germline assignment: CDR1 SGDLS and CDR2 YYNGEE.

This sequence joins TRBV28 and TRBJ1-5, with D possibly matching TRBD1 (5 bases). Germline V CDR1 and CDR2: MDHEN, SYDVKM. The CDR3 contains 14 residues. The V end was cut by 7 bases, the J end by 5 bases, with 15 bases between. The CDR3 nucleotides read TGTGCCAGCATGAGGGTAGAGGGGTATCAGCCCCAGCATTTT. Protein: CASMRVEGYQPQHF.

The chain uses TRBV5-1 and TRBJ2-7; 10 nucleotides align to TRBD2. The ends lost 4 bases at V and 5 bases at J; junction bases unmatched: 12. CDR1 and CDR2 (germline): SGHRS, YFSETQ. The CDR3 sequence is 16 residues long. The CDR3 loop is CASSTAGTSDSHEQYF. CDR3 sequence (DNA): TGCGCCAGCAGCACTGCCGGGACTAGCGATAGTCACGAGCAGTACTTC.

In DNA, the CDR3 is TGTGCCAGCAGTGAAACGAGACTAGCGGAGTCCTACGAGCAGTACTTC. This encodes CASSETRLAESYEQYF. The gene calls are TRBV6-1 and TRBJ2-7, with 9 bases lining up with TRBD2. V lost 2 bases and J lost 1; bases outside the gene matches: 6. CDR1 and CDR2 from the germline V gene are MNHNS and SASEGT. CDR3 size: 16 residues.

CDR3 DNA: TGTGCCAGCAGTTACTCGGATTCCATGGTCACAGATACGCAGTATTTT. Translation gives CASSYSDSMVTDTQYF. This chain uses TRBV6-5 with TRBJ2-3; D is uncertain. Germline CDR1 reads MNHEY; CDR2 reads SVGAGI. The CDR3 totals 16 residues. Trimming removed 0 bases from V and 2 bases from J, with 12 bases in between.

The rearrangement joins TRBV29-1 to TRBJ1-2; maybe TRBD1 (5 bases). Trimming removed 4 bases at V and 4 bases at J, with 13 bases between. This CDR3 is 13 amino acids long. Germline V gene sequence: CDR1 SQVTM, CDR2 ANQGSEA. The CDR3 loop is CSVVLGGGYGYTF. CDR3 nucleotides: TGCAGCGTTGTTCTGGGGGGTGGCTATGGCTACACCTTC.

Here the CDR3 DNA reads TGTGCCAGCAGTTTATTTCGGACAGGAGAAAAGGCTGGGGCCAACGTCCTGACTTTC. The encoded protein is CASSLFRTGEKAGANVLTF. This chain links TRBV28 with TRBJ2-6; the match to TRBD1 covers 7 bases. The CDR3 spans 19 residues. J gave up 2 bases and V 1 base, and 11 bases lay outside the gene matches. Germline CDR1 and CDR2: MDHEN and SYDVKM. The variable domain in full, completed from reference TRBV28 and TRBJ2-6, reads DVKVTQSSRYLVKRTGEKVFLECVQDMDHENMFWYRQDPGLGLRLIYFSYDVKMKEKGDIPEGYSVSREKKERFSLILESASTNQTSMYLCASSLFRTGEKAGANVLTFGAGSRLTVL.

The table lists this clone with a count of one. V is TRBV7-9 and J is TRBJ2-6, with 7 bases that match TRBD1. This CDR3 region has 15 residues. Trimming cost V 4 bases and J 2 bases; bases outside gene matches: 2. Germline V lookup: CDR1 SEHNR, CDR2 FQNEAQ (reference sequence). The DNA of the CDR3 is TGTGCCAGCAGCTCCCAGGGGGCTGGGGCCAACGTCCTGACTTTC. It yields the protein CASSSQGAGANVLTF.

This clone occurred once. The chain carries TRBV11-2 and TRBJ2-1, with TRBD2 matching 13 bases. Germline loops: CDR1 SGHAT, CDR2 FQNNGV. V shed 3 bases, J shed 5 bases, and the junction held 10 bases outside the gene matches. The CDR3 has 18 residues. The CDR3 region has the DNA TGTGCCAGCAGCTTCGAACGGACTAGCGGGAGTTGGGACAATGAGCAGTTCTTC. Its protein is CASSFERTSGSWDNEQFF.

The rearrangement links TRBV2 to TRBJ1-5; TRBD1 is a possible D gene (5 bases). The CDR3 totals 12 residues. CDR1 and CDR2 (germline): SNHLY, FYNNEI. V was trimmed by 4 bases and J by 7 bases, leaving 8 bases between them. CDR3 sequence (DNA): TGTGCCAGCAGTGGCAGGGAGCAGCCCCAGCATTTT. Its translation: CASSGREQPQHF.

The chain uses TRBV18 and TRBJ1-5, with D possibly being TRBD1 (5 bases). The CDR3 extends over 15 amino acids. Trimming took off 0 bases at V and 10 bases at J, with 16 bases between the two ends. Per the germline V gene, CDR1 is KGHSH and CDR2 is LQKENI. The CDR3, as DNA: TGTGCCAGCTCACCACCGGGGCGCCCCCCAATTCCCCAGCATTTT. This encodes CASSPPGRPPIPQHF. Using reference TRBV18 and TRBJ1-5 for the parts outside the CDR3, the full variable domain is NAGVMQNPRHLVRRRGQEARLRCSPMKGHSHVYWYRQLPEEGLKFMVYLQKENIIDESGMPKERFSAEFPKEGPSILRIQQVVRGDSAAYFCASSPPGRPPIPQHFGDGTRLSIL.

The J gene is TRBJ2-7, the V gene TRBV7-2; TRBD1 might be the D (6 bases). The CDR3 has 13 amino acids. Germline assignment: CDR1 SGHTA and CDR2 FQGNSA. V was shortened by 5 bases and J by 3 bases, with 11 bases between the two germline ends. The CDR3 sequence: CASSERQVYEQYF. In nucleotides, the CDR3 is TGTGCCAGCAGCGAAAGACAGGTCTACGAGCAGTACTTC.

V is TRBV9 and J is TRBJ2-3; D may be TRBD1 (5 bases). Germline V gene lookup returns CDR1 SGDLS and CDR2 YYNGEE. The CDR3 consists of 17 residues. Trimming cost V 0 bases and J 5 bases, with 19 bases left between them. The CDR3 here is CASSVGDDSLRGDTQYF. The CDR3 nucleotides are TGTGCCAGCAGCGTAGGAGACGACAGTCTGCGTGGAGATACGCAGTATTTT.

The chain combines TRBV4-2 with TRBJ2-7, with a weak D call TRBD1 (6 bases). In germline, CDR1 is LGHNA, CDR2 YNFKEQ. CDR3 length: 17 residues. Trimming shortened V by 4 bases and J by 0 bases, and 19 bases separated the two germline ends. The CDR3 region has the DNA TGTGCCAGCAGCCTCGAGGGGGTCACAGGGCCCTCCTACGAGCAGTACTTC. Encoded protein: CASSLEGVTGPSYEQYF.

The chain uses TRBV28 and TRBJ2-2, with 10 bases fitting TRBD1. V was pared by 3 bases and J by 5 bases, with 6 bases of the junction left unmatched. Germline CDR1 and CDR2: MDHEN and SYDVKM. CDR3 length: 16 residues. The CDR3 DNA follows: TGTGCCAGCAGTTTGGAGGGACAGGGGAGGACCGGGGAGCTGTTTTTT. It yields the protein CASSLEGQGRTGELFF.

This chain connects TRBV9 to TRBJ2-2; perhaps TRBD2 as D (5 bases). The CDR3 consists of 15 residues. V was cut by 3 bases and J by 4 bases, with 13 bases left in between. CDR1 SGDLS and CDR2 YYNGEE come from the germline V gene. In nucleotides, the CDR3 is TGTGCCAGCAGCGGCCGGGATCGACCCACCGGGGAGCTGTTTTTT. Encoded protein: CASSGRDRPTGELFF. Based on the CDR3 plus reference TRBV9 and TRBJ2-2, the full variable domain is DSGVTQTPKHLITATGQRVTLRCSPRSGDLSVYWYQQSLDQGLQFLIQYYNGEERAKGNILERFSAQQFPDLHSELNLSSLELGDSALYFCASSGRDRPTGELFFGEGSRLTVL.

The rearrangement joins TRBV6-1 to TRBJ1-2; D is ambiguous. The CDR3 consists of 11 residues. V lost 5 bases and J 4 bases, leaving 5 bases between the germline ends. Germline CDR1 is MNHNS and CDR2 is SASEGT. The CDR3 protein is CASSQIYGYTF. For the CDR3, the DNA is TGTGCCAGCAGTCAGATCTATGGCTACACCTTC.

The chain combines TRBV7-2 with TRBJ2-1, with D unresolved. Trimming stripped 1 base from V and 9 bases from J, with 10 bases between. Germline-derived CDR1 and CDR2 are SGHTA and FQGNSA. The length of the CDR3 is 13 residues. The CDR3: CASSLVNSAEQFF. In nucleotides, the CDR3 is TGTGCCAGCAGCTTAGTCAACAGCGCTGAGCAGTTCTTC.

V gene TRBV28 combines with J gene TRBJ1-1; no clear D. Germline V gene lookup returns CDR1 MDHEN and CDR2 SYDVKM. This CDR3 has 15 amino acids. Trimming took 5 bases from V and 1 from J, leaving 14 bases between them. CDR3 amino acids: CASSEVGPKNTEAFF. CDR3 nucleotide sequence: TGTGCCAGCAGTGAGGTCGGACCGAAGAACACTGAAGCTTTCTTT.

This chain joins TRBV9 and TRBJ1-1; D ambiguous. This CDR3 is built from 17 residues. Looked up from germline, CDR1 is SGDLS and CDR2 is YYNGEE. Trimming removed 3 bases from V and 1 base from J, with 19 bases in between. The CDR3 is CASSALLGRFGNTEAFF. In DNA, the CDR3 is TGTGCCAGCAGCGCATTACTCGGGAGGTTTGGGAACACTGAAGCTTTCTTT.